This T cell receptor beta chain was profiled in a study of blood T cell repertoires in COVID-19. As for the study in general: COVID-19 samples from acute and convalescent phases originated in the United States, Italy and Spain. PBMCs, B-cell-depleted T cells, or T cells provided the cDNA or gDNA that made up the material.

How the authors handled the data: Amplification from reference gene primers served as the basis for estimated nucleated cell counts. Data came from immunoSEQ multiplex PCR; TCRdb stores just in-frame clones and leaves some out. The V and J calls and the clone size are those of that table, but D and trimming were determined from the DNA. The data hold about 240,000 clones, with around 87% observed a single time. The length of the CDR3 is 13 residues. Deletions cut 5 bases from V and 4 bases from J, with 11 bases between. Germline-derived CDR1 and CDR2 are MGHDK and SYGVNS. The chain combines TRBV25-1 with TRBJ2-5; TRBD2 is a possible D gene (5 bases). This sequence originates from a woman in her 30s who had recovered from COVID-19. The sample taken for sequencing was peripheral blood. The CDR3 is CASSRLEGETQYF. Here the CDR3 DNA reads TGTGCCAGCAGTCGATTAGAGGGAGAGACCCAGTACTTC.